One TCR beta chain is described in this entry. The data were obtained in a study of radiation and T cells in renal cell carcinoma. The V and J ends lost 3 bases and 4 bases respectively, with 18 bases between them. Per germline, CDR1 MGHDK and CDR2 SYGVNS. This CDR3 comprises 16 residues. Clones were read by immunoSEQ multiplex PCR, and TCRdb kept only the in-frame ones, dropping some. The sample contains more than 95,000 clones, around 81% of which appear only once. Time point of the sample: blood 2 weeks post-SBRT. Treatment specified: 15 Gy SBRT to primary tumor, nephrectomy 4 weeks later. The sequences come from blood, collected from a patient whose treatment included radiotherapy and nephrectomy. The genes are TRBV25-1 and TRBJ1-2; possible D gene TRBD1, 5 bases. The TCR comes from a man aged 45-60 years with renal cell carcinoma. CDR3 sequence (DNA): TGTGCCAGCAGTGACTGGCGTGGGCAGGGATTCTATGGCTACACCTTC. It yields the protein CASSDWRGQGFYGYTF.